The 26 T cell receptor beta chains listed next were all sequenced from one sample in a study of blood T cell repertoires in COVID-19. Some clones are missing from TCRdb's copy, which holds only in-frame ones; the method was immunoSEQ multiplex PCR. The sample lists approximately 210,000 clones, roughly 88% seen once, with roughly 1.5% in the top ten. The sample consisted of peripheral blood. The receptors were sampled from a man between 18 and 35 years old with active or convalescent COVID-19.

This clone has only one observation. The chain couples TRBV2 to TRBJ1-3, with D hard to call. CDR1 and CDR2 (germline): SNHLY, FYNNEI. The CDR3 covers 15 residues. Trimming removed 1 base from V and 4 bases from J, with 11 bases in between. CDR3 in DNA: TGTGCCAGCAGTGAAGGCGCCGGGTCCGGAAACACCATATATTTT. Its translation is CASSEGAGSGNTIYF.

This clone has a single count. The same CDR3 can be traced to other DNA sequences in this sample. The V and J genes are TRBV28 and TRBJ1-3; no firm D call. CDR3 length equals 14 residues. V gave up 2 bases and J gave up 0 bases, with 5 bases separating them. Germline V gene data show CDR1 as MDHEN and CDR2 as SYDVKM. In DNA, the CDR3 is TGTGCCAGCAGTTTAGGAGGCTCTGGAAACACCATATATTTT. Its protein product is CASSLGGSGNTIYF.

Of note for this clone: Different DNA sequences within this sample yield the same CDR3. The rearrangement joins TRBV18 to TRBJ1-1; 7 bases align to TRBD1. J lost 5 bases, V lost 0 bases, and 3 bases had no gene match. The CDR3 has 14 residues. Germline V CDR1 and CDR2: KGHSH, LQKENI. The CDR3 DNA sequence: TGTGCCAGCTCACCACCGGCAGGGGGTACTGAAGCTTTCTTT. Protein product: CASSPPAGGTEAFF.

The chain is built from TRBV10-3 and TRBJ2-2; D is possibly TRBD2 (6 bases). V was cut by 3 bases and J by 0 bases, with 8 bases left in between. The CDR3 covers 15 residues. The germline CDR1 and CDR2 sequences are ENHRY and SYGVKD. As DNA, the CDR3 is TGTGCCATCAGTGAATGGGGGGCGAACACCGGGGAGCTGTTTTTT. Amino acid sequence: CAISEWGANTGELFF.

The chain has TRBV7-8 and TRBJ2-7; possibly TRBD2 for D (5 bases). V lost 5 bases, J lost 0 bases, and 17 bases lay in between. Germline lookup yields CDR1 SGHVS and CDR2 FQNEAQ. CDR3 length: 16 amino acids. CDR3 residues: CASSPGLQVRSYEQYF. CDR3 DNA: TGTGCCAGCAGCCCTGGACTCCAAGTTCGCTCCTACGAGCAGTACTTC.

This clone was recorded only once. V usage is TRBV25-1 and J usage is TRBJ2-2; possible D gene TRBD1, 6 bases. This CDR3 is 18 amino acids long. The germline V and J ends were trimmed by 4 bases and 6 bases, with 24 bases remaining between them. Germline V gene sequence: CDR1 MGHDK, CDR2 SYGVNS. CDR3 protein: CASSGKDSSITVAGELFF. CDR3 in DNA: TGTGCCAGCAGTGGCAAGGACAGTTCGATCACCGTCGCCGGGGAGCTGTTTTTT.

This clone occurred once. This chain uses TRBV27 with TRBJ2-4, with 8 bases lining up with TRBD2. V shed 6 bases and J 0 bases; nucleotides not matched to a gene: 7. The germline V gene has CDR1 MNHEY and CDR2 SMNVEV (reference sequence). The CDR3 spans 16 residues. CDR3 nucleotides: TGTGCCAGCAGCTCCTTAGCGGGGTTAGCCAAAAACATTCAGTACTTC. Translated: CASSSLAGLAKNIQYF.

The CDR3 loop reads CASSSGVQFF. The CDR3 nucleotides read TGTGCCAGCAGCTCCGGGGTGCAGTTCTTC. The rearrangement uses TRBV7-9 and TRBJ2-1; tentative D call: TRBD2 (5 bases). The CDR3 is made up of 10 amino acids. V was trimmed by 4 bases and J by 12 bases, leaving 7 bases between them. Germline CDR1 and CDR2: SEHNR and FQNEAQ (reference sequence).

The chain couples TRBV9 to TRBJ1-2, with TRBD1 as a possible D gene (5 bases). CDR3 length: 15 amino acids. Germline-derived CDR1 and CDR2 are SGDLS and YYNGEE. Trimming removed 0 bases from V and 5 bases from J, with 14 bases in between. CDR3 sequence reads: CASSVASQGWYGYTF. The CDR3 coding sequence is TGTGCCAGCAGCGTAGCTTCGCAGGGCTGGTATGGCTACACCTTC. The whole variable domain, remainder taken from reference TRBV9 and TRBJ1-2, is DSGVTQTPKHLITATGQRVTLRCSPRSGDLSVYWYQQSLDQGLQFLIQYYNGEERAKGNILERFSAQQFPDLHSELNLSSLELGDSALYFCASSVASQGWYGYTFGSGTRLTVV.

This clone has a single count. This rearrangement joins TRBV7-9 to TRBJ1-1, with 10 bases that match TRBD1. The CDR3 covers 17 residues. Trimming cost V 4 bases and J 0 bases; bases outside gene matches: 8. Per germline, CDR1 SEHNR and CDR2 FQNEAQ (reference sequence). In DNA, the CDR3 is TGTGCCAGCAGCTCTGCCGGGACAGGGGCAGTGAACACTGAAGCTTTCTTT. Translated, it gives CASSSAGTGAVNTEAFF.

The chain carries TRBV19 and TRBJ1-5, with unresolved D. The germline gives CDR1 LNHDA, CDR2 SQIVND (reference sequence). Trimming cost V 3 bases and J 0 bases, with 9 bases left between them. This CDR3 spans 15 amino acids. The CDR3 region has the DNA TGTGCCAGTAGTATTGCAGATTATAGCAATCAGCCCCAGCATTTT. Its translation is CASSIADYSNQPQHF.

The chain combines TRBV27 with TRBJ2-7; 7 bases fit TRBD1. Looked up from germline, CDR1 is MNHEY and CDR2 is SMNVEV (reference sequence). The ends lost 0 bases at V and 4 bases at J; junction bases unmatched: 6. The CDR3 totals 15 residues. The CDR3 loop reads CASSLSGTRGYEQYF. The DNA for the CDR3 is TGTGCCAGCAGTTTATCGGGAACCAGGGGGTACGAGCAGTACTTC.

The rearrangement uses TRBV10-3 and TRBJ1-1; D is undetermined. This CDR3 is built from 14 residues. With 7 bases removed from V and 1 base from J, the gap between germline ends came to 13 bases. Germline CDR1 ENHRY, CDR2 SYGVKD. CDR3 nucleotide sequence: TGTGCCATCAAGACTCTAGGGAGGAACACTGAAGCTTTCTTT. Its protein product is CAIKTLGRNTEAFF.

V usage is TRBV3-1 (or the pseudogene TRBV3-2) and J usage is TRBJ2-3, with unresolved D. V lost 2 bases to trimming and J lost 6 bases, with 9 bases between them. The germline V gene encodes CDR1 LGHDT and CDR2 YNNKEL (reference sequence). The CDR3 is 13 amino acids. CDR3 in amino acids: CASSQFGGDTQYF. In DNA form, the CDR3 reads TGTGCCAGCAGCCAATTTGGCGGCGATACGCAGTATTTT.

This clone appeared once. The chain employs TRBV28 and TRBJ2-7; 9 bases map to TRBD2. V shed 5 bases and J 5 bases; nucleotides not matched to a gene: 7. Germline V gene sequence: CDR1 MDHEN, CDR2 SYDVKM. The CDR3 is 14 residues long. DNA of the CDR3: TGTGCCAGCAGTCCCCGTAGCGGGAGCCACGAGCAGTACTTC. Translation: CASSPRSGSHEQYF.

The chain employs TRBV4-1 and TRBJ1-1; 8 nucleotides agree with TRBD1. Trimming at V came to 4 bases and at J to 4 bases, leaving 8 bases not matched to a gene. CDR1 MGHRA and CDR2 YSYEKL come from the germline V gene. The CDR3 runs to 15 residues. CDR3 nucleotides: TGCGCCAGCAGCCCAGAGGACAGGGAAAGCACTGAAGCTTTCTTT. Translating it yields CASSPEDRESTEAFF.

The chain recombines TRBV28 with TRBJ2-7; D remains ambiguous. CDR3 length: 16 amino acids. In germline, CDR1 is MDHEN, CDR2 SYDVKM. V was clipped by 6 bases and J by 4 bases, with 22 bases between them. The CDR3 loop is CASSLLPQISPYEQYF. In nucleotides, the CDR3 is TGTGCCAGCAGCCTCCTTCCCCAGATTTCACCTTACGAGCAGTACTTC. The variable domain in full, with the rest retrieved from reference TRBV28 and TRBJ2-7, is DVKVTQSSRYLVKRTGEKVFLECVQDMDHENMFWYRQDPGLGLRLIYFSYDVKMKEKGDIPEGYSVSREKKERFSLILESASTNQTSMYLCASSLLPQISPYEQYFGPGTRLTVT.

This clone has a single count. The chain couples TRBV12-5 to TRBJ2-1, with D perhaps TRBD2 (6 bases). This CDR3 comprises 12 residues. The germline CDR1 and CDR2 sequences are LGHNT and FRNRAP. With 10 bases removed from V and 7 bases from J, the gap between germline ends came to 14 bases. The CDR3 sequence is CATTREVNEQFF. The CDR3 DNA reads as TGTGCTACGACTAGGGAGGTAAATGAGCAGTTCTTC.

This chain joins TRBV7-2 and TRBJ1-1; D is unresolved. In germline, CDR1 is SGHTA, CDR2 FQGNSA. V was cut by 0 bases and J by 7 bases, with 15 bases left in between. The CDR3 totals 15 residues. The CDR3 region has the DNA TGTGCCAGCAGCTTAGCGGGTCTGGGTGGGCTTGAAGCTTTCTTT. Amino acid sequence: CASSLAGLGGLEAFF.

V usage is TRBV2 and J usage is TRBJ2-3; 10 nucleotides line up with TRBD2. This CDR3 has 18 amino acids. The V gene's germline CDR1 is SNHLY and CDR2 FYNNEI. Losses at the gene ends were 4 bases for V and 6 bases for J; bases not matched to a gene: 16. CDR3 amino acids: CASSVRRASGSGADTQYF. The CDR3 DNA is TGTGCCAGCAGTGTGAGACGGGCTAGCGGGAGTGGGGCCGATACGCAGTATTTT. Combining the CDR3 with reference TRBV2 and TRBJ2-3 gives the whole variable domain EPEVTQTPSHQVTQMGQEVILRCVPISNHLYFYWYRQILGQKVEFLVSFYNNEISEKSEIFDDQFSVERPDGSNFTLKIRSTKLEDSAMYFCASSVRRASGSGADTQYFGPGTRLTVL.

The chain combines TRBV24-1 with TRBJ2-1; the match to TRBD1 covers 7 bases. The CDR3 runs 14 residues. Per germline, CDR1 KGHDR and CDR2 SFDVKD. V was pared by 3 bases and J by 16 bases, with 14 bases of the junction left unmatched. CDR3 sequence (DNA): TGTGCCACCAGTGATCCCACTTCGACAGGGAAAAAATTCTTC. This encodes CATSDPTSTGKKFF.

The rearrangement links TRBV3-1 (or the pseudogene TRBV3-2) to TRBJ2-3; D is undetermined. V shed 2 bases and J shed 2 bases, with 17 bases lying between them. The CDR3 runs to 17 residues. Looked up from germline, CDR1 is LGHDT and CDR2 is YNNKEL (reference sequence). The CDR3 coding sequence is TGTGCCAGCAGCCAAATCGGGTCCAGCGCCGCCACAGATACGCAGTATTTT. Translating it yields CASSQIGSSAATDTQYF.

The chain recombines TRBV19 with TRBJ2-3, with no clear D. The ends were cut back, 3 bases at V and 4 bases at J, with 8 bases in the middle. The CDR3 extends over 13 amino acids. Germline V gene lookup returns CDR1 LNHDA and CDR2 SQIVND (reference sequence). Here the CDR3 DNA reads TGTGCCAGTAGTATTCGCGGCTCAGATACGCAGTATTTT. Translated: CASSIRGSDTQYF.

The V gene is TRBV19, the J gene TRBJ2-1; 7 nucleotides agree with TRBD2. The CDR3 runs 16 residues. V was pared by 6 bases and J by 0 bases, with 8 bases of the junction left unmatched. Germline V lookup: CDR1 LNHDA, CDR2 SQIVND (reference sequence). The CDR3, as DNA: TGTGCCAGTAGCCCTAAAACTAGCGTCTCCTACAATGAGCAGTTCTTC. This translates into CASSPKTSVSYNEQFF.

This clone was found once. CDR3 sequence reads: CASSFGRTQRTGWGSNQPQHF. Here the CDR3 DNA reads TGTGCCAGCAGTTTCGGCCGTACCCAAAGGACAGGGTGGGGGAGCAATCAGCCCCAGCATTTT. The chain recombines TRBV28 with TRBJ1-5, with TRBD1 matching over 8 bases. J gave up 1 base and V 3 bases, and 20 bases lay outside the gene matches. Germline V gene data show CDR1 as MDHEN and CDR2 as SYDVKM. CDR3 size: 21 residues.

J is TRBJ2-1 and V is TRBV3-1 (or the pseudogene TRBV3-2); TRBD2 matches at 8 bases. J gave up 2 bases and V 4 bases, and 4 bases lay outside the gene matches. The germline V gene encodes CDR1 LGHDT and CDR2 YNNKEL (reference sequence). This CDR3 is built from 15 residues. The CDR3 reads CASSRREGAYNEQFF. CDR3 nucleotide sequence: TGTGCCAGCAGCCGCCGGGAGGGAGCCTACAATGAGCAGTTCTTC.